This T cell receptor (beta chain) appears in the sequencing data of a study of vaccination and CD4 T cells after COVID-19. Study overall: Overlapping peptides of the spike proteins of SARS-CoV-2, HCoV-NL63, HCoV-OC43 and HCoV-229E were used for cell stimulation.

Cultured CD4+ T-cell DNA underwent Oncomine TCR Beta short-read sequencing. TCRdb ran MiXCR on the PCR reads and lists one entry per CDR3 protein. The sample consists of about 14,000 distinct CDR3 sequences, around half of them appearing once. Germline values: CDR1 MNHNS, CDR2 SASEGT. The CDR3 runs to 16 residues. V was clipped by 2 bases and J by 0 bases, with 14 bases between them. Study conclusions and caveats: Convalescent patients showed a median around 90% of reactive clones that were seen only post-vaccination.

As regards this clonotype: Its antigen is currently unknown.

Treatment of the sample: roughly nine-day PBMC culture with coronavirus spike peptide pools or control peptides (ViraFEST assay). The chain couples TRBV6-1 to TRBJ2-7; possibly TRBD2 for D (6 bases). This receptor was obtained from a human donor who had recovered from COVID-19. The material sequenced was CD4+ T cells from blood, cultured in vitro. CDR3 residues: CASSEPGRGSSYEQYF. CDR3 in DNA: TGTGCCAGCAGTGAACCAGGGCGGGGAAGCTCCTACGAGCAGTACTTC.